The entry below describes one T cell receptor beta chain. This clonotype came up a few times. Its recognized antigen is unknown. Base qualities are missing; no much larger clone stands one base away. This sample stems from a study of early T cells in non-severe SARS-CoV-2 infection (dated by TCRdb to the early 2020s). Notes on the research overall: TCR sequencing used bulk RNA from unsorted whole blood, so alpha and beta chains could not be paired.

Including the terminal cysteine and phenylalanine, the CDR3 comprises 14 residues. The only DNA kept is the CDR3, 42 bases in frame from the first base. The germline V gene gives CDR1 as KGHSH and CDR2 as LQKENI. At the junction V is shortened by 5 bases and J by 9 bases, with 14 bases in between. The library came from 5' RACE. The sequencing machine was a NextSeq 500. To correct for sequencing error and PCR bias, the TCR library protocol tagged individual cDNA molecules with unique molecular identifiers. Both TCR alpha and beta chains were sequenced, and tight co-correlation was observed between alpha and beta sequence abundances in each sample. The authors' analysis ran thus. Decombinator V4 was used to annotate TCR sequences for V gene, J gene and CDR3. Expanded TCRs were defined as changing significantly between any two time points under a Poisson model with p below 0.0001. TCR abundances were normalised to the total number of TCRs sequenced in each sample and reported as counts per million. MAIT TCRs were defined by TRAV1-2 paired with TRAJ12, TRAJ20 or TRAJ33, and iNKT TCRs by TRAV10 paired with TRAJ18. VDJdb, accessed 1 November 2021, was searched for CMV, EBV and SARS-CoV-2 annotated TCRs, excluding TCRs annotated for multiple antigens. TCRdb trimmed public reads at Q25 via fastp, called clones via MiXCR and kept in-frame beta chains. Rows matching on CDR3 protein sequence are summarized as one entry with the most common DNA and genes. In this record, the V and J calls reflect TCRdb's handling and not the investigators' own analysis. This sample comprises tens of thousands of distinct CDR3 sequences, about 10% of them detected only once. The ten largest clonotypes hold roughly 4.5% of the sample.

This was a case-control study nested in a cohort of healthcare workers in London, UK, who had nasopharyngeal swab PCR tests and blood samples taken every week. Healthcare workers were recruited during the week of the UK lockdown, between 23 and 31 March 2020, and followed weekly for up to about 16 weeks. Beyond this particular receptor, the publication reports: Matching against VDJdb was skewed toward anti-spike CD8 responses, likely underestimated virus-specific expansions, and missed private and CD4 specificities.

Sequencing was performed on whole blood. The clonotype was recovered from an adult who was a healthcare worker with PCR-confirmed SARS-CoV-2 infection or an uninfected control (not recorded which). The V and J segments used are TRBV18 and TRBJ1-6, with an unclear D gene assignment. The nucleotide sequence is TGTGCCAGCTCAGGCGAGGGTCAAGGTTCACCCCTCCACTTT. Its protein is CASSGEGQGSPLHF.